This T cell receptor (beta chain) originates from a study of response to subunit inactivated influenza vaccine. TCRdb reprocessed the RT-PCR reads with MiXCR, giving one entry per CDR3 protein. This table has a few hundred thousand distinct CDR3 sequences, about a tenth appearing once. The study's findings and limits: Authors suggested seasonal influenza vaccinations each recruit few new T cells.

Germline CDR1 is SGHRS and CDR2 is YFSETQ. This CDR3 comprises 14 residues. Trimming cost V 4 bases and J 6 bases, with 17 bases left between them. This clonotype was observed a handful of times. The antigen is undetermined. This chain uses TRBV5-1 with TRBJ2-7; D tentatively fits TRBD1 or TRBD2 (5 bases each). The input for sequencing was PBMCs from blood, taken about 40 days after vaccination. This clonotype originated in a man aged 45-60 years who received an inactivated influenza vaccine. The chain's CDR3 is CASSLGTLQGEQYF. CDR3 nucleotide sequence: TGCGCCAGCAGCCTAGGGACCCTTCAGGGCGAGCAGTACTTC.